The clone carrying this T cell receptor beta chain was found many times. Its specificity is unknown. The sample is drawn from a study of shared clonotypes between healthy human individuals. Overall study results and limits: Generation probabilities were higher for clonotypes shared across all four sorted-subset donors than for unshared ones. Relative to memory subsets, naive subsets generally showed larger estimated richness. Roughly 5% of naive CD4 clonotypes were shared across four donors.

In the authors' workflow: As immunoSEQ supplied junction-only sequences (without quality scores), filtering differed. Clones were read by immunoSEQ multiplex PCR, and TCRdb kept only the in-frame ones, dropping some. The D gene and trimming were derived from the DNA, and the V and J assignments and clone size from that table. The repertoire holds about 680,000 clones, with roughly 72% as singletons. What was sequenced was memory CD4+ T cells sorted from blood. Subset indicated: CD45RA-negative fraction. This sequence was found in a woman aged 25 to 39 in good health.

The CDR3 DNA is TGTGCCAGTACCCCCCGGACAGGGGTCTATTCCGGGGAGCTGTTTTTT. It specifies CASTPRTGVYSGELFF. The chain employs TRBV19 and TRBJ2-2, with 9 bases aligning to TRBD1. Germline V CDR1 and CDR2: LNHDA, SQIVND (reference sequence). This CDR3 spans 16 amino acids. With 7 bases clipped from V and 6 bases from J, the junction kept 12 bases outside the gene matches.